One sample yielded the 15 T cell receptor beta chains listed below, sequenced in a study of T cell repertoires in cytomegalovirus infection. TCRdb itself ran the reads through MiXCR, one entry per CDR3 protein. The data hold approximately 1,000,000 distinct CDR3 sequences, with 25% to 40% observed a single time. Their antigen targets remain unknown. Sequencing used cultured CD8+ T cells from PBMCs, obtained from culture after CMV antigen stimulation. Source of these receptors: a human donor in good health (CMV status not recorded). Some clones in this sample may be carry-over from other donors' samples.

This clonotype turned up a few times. The CDR3 region has the DNA TGTGCCAGCATGGGGGGGGGCCTGAGCACAGATACGCAGTATTTT. It encodes CASMGGGLSTDTQYF. The gene calls are TRBV5-4 and TRBJ2-3; D possibly corresponds to TRBD2 (7 bases). Trimming took off 6 bases at V and 0 bases at J, with 14 bases between the two ends. Germline assignment: CDR1 SGHNT and CDR2 YYREEE (reference sequence). The CDR3 sequence is 15 residues long.

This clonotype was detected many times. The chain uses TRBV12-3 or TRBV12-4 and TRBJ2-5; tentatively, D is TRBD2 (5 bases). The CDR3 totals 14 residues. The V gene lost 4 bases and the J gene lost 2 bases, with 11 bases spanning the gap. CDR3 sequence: CASSSPGVQETQYF. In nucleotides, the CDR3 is TGTGCCAGCAGTTCCCCCGGGGTTCAAGAGACCCAGTACTTC.

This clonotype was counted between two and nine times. In nucleotides, the CDR3 is TGTGCCAGCCTCATGGGGAACACCGGGGAGCTGTTTTTT. Its translation: CASLMGNTGELFF. The chain recombines TRBV12-3 or TRBV12-4 with TRBJ2-2; D remains ambiguous. The CDR3 has 13 amino acids. V was cut by 8 bases and J by 1 base, with 8 bases left in between.

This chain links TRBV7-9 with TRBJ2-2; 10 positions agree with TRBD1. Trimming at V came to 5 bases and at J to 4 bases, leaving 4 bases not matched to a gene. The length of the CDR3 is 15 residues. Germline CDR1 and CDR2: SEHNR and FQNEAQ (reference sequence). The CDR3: CASSPDRGATGELFF. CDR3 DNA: TGTGCCAGCAGCCCGGACAGGGGGGCCACCGGGGAGCTGTTTTTT.

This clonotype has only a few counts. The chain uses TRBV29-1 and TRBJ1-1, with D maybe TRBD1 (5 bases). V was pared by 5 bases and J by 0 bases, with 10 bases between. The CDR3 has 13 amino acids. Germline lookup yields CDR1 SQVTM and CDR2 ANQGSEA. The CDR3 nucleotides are TGCAGCGTTCTTCGGGACTTGAACACTGAAGCTTTCTTT. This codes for CSVLRDLNTEAFF.

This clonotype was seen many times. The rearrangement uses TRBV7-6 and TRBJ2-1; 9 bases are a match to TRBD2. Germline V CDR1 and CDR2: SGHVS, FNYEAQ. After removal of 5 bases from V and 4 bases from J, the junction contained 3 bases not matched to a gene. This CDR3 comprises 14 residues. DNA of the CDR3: TGTGCCAGCAGCCGTCTAGCGGGGTACAATGAGCAGTTCTTC. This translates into CASSRLAGYNEQFF.

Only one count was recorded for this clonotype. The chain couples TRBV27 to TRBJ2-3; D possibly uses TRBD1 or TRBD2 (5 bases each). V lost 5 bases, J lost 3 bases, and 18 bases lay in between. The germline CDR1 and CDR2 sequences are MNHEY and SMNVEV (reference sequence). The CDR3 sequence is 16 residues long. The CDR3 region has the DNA TGTGCCAGCAGTAACCGGGACCCAACCTTTACAGATACGCAGTATTTT. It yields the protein CASSNRDPTFTDTQYF.

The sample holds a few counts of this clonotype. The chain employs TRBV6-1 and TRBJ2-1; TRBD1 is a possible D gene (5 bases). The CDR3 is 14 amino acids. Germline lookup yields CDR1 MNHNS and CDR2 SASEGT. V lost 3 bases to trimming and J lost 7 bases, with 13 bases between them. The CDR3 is CASSDQGMRNEQFF. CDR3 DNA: TGTGCCAGCAGTGACCAGGGTATGCGGAATGAGCAGTTCTTC.

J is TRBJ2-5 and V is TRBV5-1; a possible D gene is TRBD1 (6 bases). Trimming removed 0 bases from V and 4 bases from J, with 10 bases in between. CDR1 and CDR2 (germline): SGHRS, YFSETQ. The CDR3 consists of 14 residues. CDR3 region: CASSLATGLETQYF. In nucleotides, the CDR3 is TGCGCCAGCAGCTTGGCCACAGGGTTAGAGACCCAGTACTTC.

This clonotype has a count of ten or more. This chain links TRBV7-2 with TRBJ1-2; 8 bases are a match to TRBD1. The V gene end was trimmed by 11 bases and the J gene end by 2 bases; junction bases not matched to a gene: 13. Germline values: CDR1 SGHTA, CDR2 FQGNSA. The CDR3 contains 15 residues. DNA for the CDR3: TGTGCCTCCTGGGGCAGGGGGCAGGTGAACTATGGCTACACCTTC. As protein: CASWGRGQVNYGYTF.

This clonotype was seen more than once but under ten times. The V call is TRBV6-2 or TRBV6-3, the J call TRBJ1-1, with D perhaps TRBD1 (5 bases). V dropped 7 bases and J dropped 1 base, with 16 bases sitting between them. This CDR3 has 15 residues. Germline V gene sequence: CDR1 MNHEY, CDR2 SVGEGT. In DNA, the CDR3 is TGTGCCAGCAACCAAATATACGGGGGGAACACTGAAGCTTTCTTT. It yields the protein CASNQIYGGNTEAFF.

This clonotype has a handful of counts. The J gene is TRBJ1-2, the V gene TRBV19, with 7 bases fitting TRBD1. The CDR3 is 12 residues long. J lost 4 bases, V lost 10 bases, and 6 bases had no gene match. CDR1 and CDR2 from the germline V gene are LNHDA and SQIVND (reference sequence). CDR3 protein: CAIPTGAYGYTF. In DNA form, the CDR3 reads TGTGCCATTCCAACAGGGGCCTATGGCTACACCTTC.

Written as DNA, the CDR3 is TGTGCCAGCAGTGAAGTCCCTAATCAGCCCCAGCATTTT. As protein: CASSEVPNQPQHF. J is TRBJ1-5 and V is TRBV12-3 or TRBV12-4; no reliable D call. The ends were cut back, 5 bases at V and 4 bases at J, with 9 bases in the middle. This CDR3 spans 13 amino acids.

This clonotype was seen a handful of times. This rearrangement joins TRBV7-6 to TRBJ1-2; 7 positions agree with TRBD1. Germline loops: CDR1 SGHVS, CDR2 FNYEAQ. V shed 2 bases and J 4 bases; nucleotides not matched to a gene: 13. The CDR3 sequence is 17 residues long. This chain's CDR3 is CASSLSGRGRLTYGYTF. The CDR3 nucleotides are TGTGCCAGCAGCTTATCCGGAAGGGGGCGGCTAACCTATGGCTACACCTTC.

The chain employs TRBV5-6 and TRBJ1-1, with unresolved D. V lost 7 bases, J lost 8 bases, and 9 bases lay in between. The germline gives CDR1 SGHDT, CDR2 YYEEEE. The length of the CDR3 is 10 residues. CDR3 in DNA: TGTGCCAGCCCAAGGGTGGAAGCTTTCTTT. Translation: CASPRVEAFF. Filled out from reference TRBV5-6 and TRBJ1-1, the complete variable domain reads DAGVTQSPTHLIKTRGQQVTLRCSPKSGHDTVSWYQQALGQGPQFIFQYYEEEERQRGNFPDRFSGHQFPNYSSELNVNALLLGDSALYLCASPRVEAFFGQGTRLTVV.